These 8 T cell receptor beta chains came from one sample sequenced in a study of CD8+ T cells in alopecia areata. RNA extraction was followed by reverse transcription into cDNA, which acted as the sequencing template. Sequencing used immunoSEQ multiplex PCR; TCRdb keeps in-frame clones, though not all of them. Captured here are over 250,000 clones, none seen once; the top ten comprise 1.2%. Markers including CD4, CD8alpha, NKG2D and NKG2ACE guided sorting of pooled cutaneous lymph node cells. Sequencing used CD4+ T cells sorted from a lymph node. The receptors here all came from a C3H/HeJ mouse with alopecia areata. The MHC haplotype recorded for the strain is H2-k.

The sample holds a few counts of this clone. The genes and germline here are from mouse. From the germline J gene comes the end of the CDR3, since the read stops 4 residues before it. V gene TRBV5 combines with J gene TRBJ1-1; D might be TRBD1 (6 bases). Trimming left V 6 bases short and J 0 bases short, with 11 bases between. Germline assignment: CDR1 LGHNA and CDR2 YNLKQL (reference sequence). This CDR3 has 14 residues. CDR3 residues: CASRRDIANTEVFF. The sequenced CDR3 bases are TGTGCCAGCAGGCGGGACATTGCAAACACA.

This clone has a handful of counts. Gene names are mouse gene names. The read is 4 residues too short to cover the CDR3 end, so that end is filled in from the germline J gene. The chain combines TRBV13-3 with TRBJ2-3; TRBD2 agrees at 9 bases. J lost 0 bases, V lost 6 bases, and 8 bases had no gene match. Germline CDR1 and CDR2: NNHDY and SYVADS. The CDR3 spans 16 residues. The sequenced part of the CDR3 DNA is TGTGCCAGCACCCCGGGACTGGGTCCTAGTGCAGAA. Translated: CASTPGLGPSAE. The whole CDR3 reads CASTPGLGPSAETLYF.

This clone appeared a few times. Mouse germline and gene names are used. The read is 4 residues too short to cover the CDR3 end, so that end is filled in from the germline J gene. The chain has TRBV1 and TRBJ2-5; 9 nucleotides line up with TRBD2. CDR1 and CDR2 from the germline V gene are NSQYPW and LRSPGD (reference sequence). V dropped 0 bases and J dropped 0; count of bases not matched to a gene: 4. The CDR3 has 17 amino acids. The CDR3 bases that were read are TGCACCTGCAGTGCAGATGCGGGACTGGGTAACCAAGAC. Translating it yields CTCSADAGLGNQD. The entire CDR3 protein is CTCSADAGLGNQDTQYF.

There are a few counts of this clone. The listed genes are named as in mouse. Read coverage stops 4 residues before the CDR3 terminus; the germline J gene supplies the remainder. The genes are TRBV13-2 and TRBJ2-5; D gene ambiguous. The CDR3 has 12 amino acids. Germline CDR1 NNHNN, CDR2 SYGAGS (reference sequence). Here the CDR3 reads CASGPVVDTQYF. CDR3 DNA (partial): TGTGCCAGCGGTCCGGTGGTGGAC.

This clone was seen a few times. Here the gene names and germline are mouse. The read is 4 residues too short to cover the CDR3 end, so that end is filled in from the germline J gene. The J gene is TRBJ1-1, the V gene TRBV13-3; TRBD1 matches at 9 bases. Trimming removed 0 bases from V and 4 bases from J; junction bases left unmatched: 4. This CDR3 spans 15 amino acids. Per germline, CDR1 NNHDY and CDR2 SYVADS. The covered CDR3 bases are TGTGCCAGCAGTGATGTGGGGACAGGGTTCACA. Translation gives CASSDVGTGFT. The entire CDR3 protein reads CASSDVGTGFTEVFF.

Regarding this clone: Here the gene names and germline are mouse. The DNA ends 4 residues before the CDR3 does, and the rest of the CDR3 is filled in from the germline J gene. The sample carries other DNA sequences with the same CDR3. The V call is TRBV19, the J call TRBJ2-4, with D uncertain. With 1 base removed from V and 0 bases from J, the gap between germline ends came to 3 bases. The CDR3 spans 13 residues. Germline CDR1 reads FNHDT; CDR2 reads SITEND (reference sequence). The CDR3 sequence is CASSISSQNTLYF. The sequenced CDR3 bases are TGTGCCAGCAGTATAAGTAGTCAAAAC.

In its sample, this clone was seen a few times. Gene and germline names: mouse. The read halts 4 residues ahead of the CDR3 end, with the missing end drawn from the germline J gene. The chain is built from TRBV13-3 and TRBJ2-3, with TRBD1 as a possible D gene (6 bases). V was shortened by 5 bases and J by 0 bases, with 13 bases between the two germline ends. Germline CDR1 reads NNHDY; CDR2 reads SYVADS. The CDR3 has 15 residues. CDR3 in amino acids: CASSPDRRSAETLYF. The CDR3 DNA, read in part, is TGTGCCAGCAGCCCTGACAGGCGTAGTGCAGAA.

This clone appeared a few times. Here the gene names and germline are mouse. The read ends 4 residues before the CDR3 terminus; that terminus is restored from the germline J gene. This chain connects TRBV31 to TRBJ2-4; 8 nucleotides align to TRBD1. Germline V lookup: CDR1 GKSSPN, CDR2 SITVG. J was trimmed by 0 bases and V by 0 bases; bases with no gene match: 5. The CDR3 spans 16 residues. The CDR3 reads CAWSLKTGGSQNTLYF. Incomplete CDR3 DNA: TGTGCCTGGAGTCTTAAAACAGGGGGTAGTCAAAAC.